Listed here is a single TCR beta chain. The antigen is not known. The record originates from a study of cytomegalovirus exposure and HLA in healthy donors. Findings and caveats of the study: Testing in vitro showed three CMV-associated chains specific for CMV antigens. In a later analysis, across HLA loci, associated TCR counts were highest for DRB1, lowest for HLA-C. Follow-up analysis later connected one missense variant in DCLRE1C with trimming of TCR beta V- and J-genes.

With 60 Vbeta and 13 Jbeta primers, the PCR was carried out. Original processing methods: A follow-up analysis tallied around 80 million unique TCR beta chains, roughly 11 million shared. Using immunoSEQ multiplex PCR, the repertoire was profiled, and TCRdb retains in-frame clones only, with some absent. V, J and clone size are taken as reported in that table, and D and trimming were inferred from the DNA itself. The sample shows about 200,000 clones, 75% to 90% of them seen only once. This CDR3 is 15 amino acids long. Unmatched junction bases numbered 10, after V lost 4 bases and J lost 8 bases. Germline assignment: CDR1 SNHLY and CDR2 FYNNEI.

The V call is TRBV2, the J call TRBJ1-2; 10 nucleotides line up with TRBD1. The sample comprised PBMCs. The TCR originated in a woman younger than 45 in good health and CMV-seronegative. In DNA, the CDR3 is TGTGCCAGCAGTGGCGAGGGACAGGGGTCGGGAGGCTACACCTTC. Translation gives CASSGEGQGSGGYTF.